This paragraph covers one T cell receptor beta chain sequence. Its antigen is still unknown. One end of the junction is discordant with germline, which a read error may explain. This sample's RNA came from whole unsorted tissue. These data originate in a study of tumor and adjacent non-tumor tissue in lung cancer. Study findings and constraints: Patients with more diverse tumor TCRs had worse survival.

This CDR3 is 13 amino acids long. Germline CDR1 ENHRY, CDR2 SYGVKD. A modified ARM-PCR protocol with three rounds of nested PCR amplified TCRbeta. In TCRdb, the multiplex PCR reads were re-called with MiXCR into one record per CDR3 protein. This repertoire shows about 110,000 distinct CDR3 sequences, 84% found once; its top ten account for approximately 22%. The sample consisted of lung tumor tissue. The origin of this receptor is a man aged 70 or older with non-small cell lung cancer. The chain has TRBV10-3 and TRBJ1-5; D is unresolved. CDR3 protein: CAISEEDDQPQHF. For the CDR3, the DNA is TGTGCCATAAGTGAGGAAGACGATCAGCCCCAGCATTTT.